One and the same sample provided the 3 T cell receptor beta chains below, sequenced in a study of shared clonotypes between healthy human individuals. Libraries were prepared by immunoSEQ multiplex PCR; TCRdb keeps only in-frame clonotypes and omits some of them. The sample contains some 2,500,000 clones, 80% to 95% of which appear only once. Sequencing used naive CD4+ T cells from PBMCs. Subset indicated: CD45RA+ positively selected. The receptors stem from a young man in good health. Some clones in this sample may be carry-over from other donors' samples.

The chain has TRBV5-4 and TRBJ2-2, with D unresolved. The CDR3 loop spans 14 amino acids. Germline CDR1 SGHNT, CDR2 YYREEE (reference sequence). Trimming took 0 bases from V and 5 from J, leaving 8 bases between them. In nucleotides, the CDR3 is TGTGCCAGCAGCTTGGCTCGGGCTACCGGGGAGCTGTTTTTT. Amino acid sequence: CASSLARATGELFF.

This rearrangement joins TRBV5-1 to TRBJ1-4, with a possible D match to TRBD1 (6 bases). The length of the CDR3 is 14 residues. V was pared by 0 bases and J by 7 bases, with 10 bases between. Germline CDR1 SGHRS, CDR2 YFSETQ. CDR3 coding DNA: TGCGCCAGCAGCTTGGCCCTGGGGGCTGAAAAACTGTTTTTT. As protein: CASSLALGAEKLFF.

This clone came up once. The junction departs from the called germline gene at one end, perhaps through a read error. The chain uses TRBV6-6 and TRBJ1-3; TRBD1 matches at 8 bases. The CDR3 consists of 16 residues. Germline V CDR1 and CDR2: MNHNY, SVGAGI (reference sequence). The CDR3 DNA sequence: TGTGCCAGCAGTGTCCGACAGGGGAAGTCTGGGAACACCATATATTTT. It is translated as CASSVRQGKSGNTIYF.